This T cell receptor (beta chain) was found in a study of T cells in Graves' hyperthyroidism and ophthalmopathy. RNA transcripts served as the template for amplifying TCR beta CDR3 regions. When the TCR CDR3 underwent first-round RT-PCR, the HTBI primer set was used. Using its own MiXCR run on the multiplex PCR reads, TCRdb lists one record per CDR3 protein. The repertoire has some 400,000 distinct CDR3 sequences, about 13% of them found once; the top ten carry about a fifth. This CDR3 has 14 residues. V lost 3 bases and J 4 bases, leaving 10 bases between the germline ends. This clonotype was seen ten or more times.

The V gene is TRBV12-3 or TRBV12-4, the J gene TRBJ2-1, with D possibly TRBD2 on 5 matching bases. The sample was blood. The TCR was taken from a man aged 30 to 39 with Graves' hyperthyroidism that later progressed to Graves' ophthalmopathy. The CDR3 loop is CASSFPEGYNEQFF. The DNA for the CDR3 is TGTGCCAGCAGTTTCCCCGAGGGTTACAATGAGCAGTTCTTC.